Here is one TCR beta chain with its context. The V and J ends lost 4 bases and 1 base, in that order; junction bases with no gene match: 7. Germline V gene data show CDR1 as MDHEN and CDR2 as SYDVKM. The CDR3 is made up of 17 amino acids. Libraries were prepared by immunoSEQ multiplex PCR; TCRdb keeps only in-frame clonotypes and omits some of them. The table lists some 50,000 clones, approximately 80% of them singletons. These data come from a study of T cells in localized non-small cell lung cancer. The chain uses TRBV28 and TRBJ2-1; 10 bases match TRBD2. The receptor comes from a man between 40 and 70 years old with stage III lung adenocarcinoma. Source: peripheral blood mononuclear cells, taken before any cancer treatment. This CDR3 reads CASSSPRTSGSYNEQFF. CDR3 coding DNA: TGTGCCAGCAGTTCCCCCCGGACTAGCGGTTCCTACAATGAGCAGTTCTTC.